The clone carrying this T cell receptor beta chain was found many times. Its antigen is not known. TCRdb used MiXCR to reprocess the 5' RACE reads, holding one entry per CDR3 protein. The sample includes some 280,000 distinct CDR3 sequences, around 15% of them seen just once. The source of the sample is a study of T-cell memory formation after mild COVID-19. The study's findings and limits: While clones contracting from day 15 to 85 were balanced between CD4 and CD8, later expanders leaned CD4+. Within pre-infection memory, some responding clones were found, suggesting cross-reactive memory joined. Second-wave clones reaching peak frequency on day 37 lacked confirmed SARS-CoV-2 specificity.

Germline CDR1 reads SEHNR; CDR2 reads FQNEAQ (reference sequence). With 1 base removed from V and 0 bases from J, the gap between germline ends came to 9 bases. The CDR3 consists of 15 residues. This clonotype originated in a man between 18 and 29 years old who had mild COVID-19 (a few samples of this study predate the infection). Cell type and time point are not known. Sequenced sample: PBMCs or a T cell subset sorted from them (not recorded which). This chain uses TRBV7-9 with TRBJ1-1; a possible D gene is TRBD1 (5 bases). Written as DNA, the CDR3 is TGTGCCAGCAGCTTAGGTCAGGGTATGAACACTGAAGCTTTCTTT. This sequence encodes CASSLGQGMNTEAFF.